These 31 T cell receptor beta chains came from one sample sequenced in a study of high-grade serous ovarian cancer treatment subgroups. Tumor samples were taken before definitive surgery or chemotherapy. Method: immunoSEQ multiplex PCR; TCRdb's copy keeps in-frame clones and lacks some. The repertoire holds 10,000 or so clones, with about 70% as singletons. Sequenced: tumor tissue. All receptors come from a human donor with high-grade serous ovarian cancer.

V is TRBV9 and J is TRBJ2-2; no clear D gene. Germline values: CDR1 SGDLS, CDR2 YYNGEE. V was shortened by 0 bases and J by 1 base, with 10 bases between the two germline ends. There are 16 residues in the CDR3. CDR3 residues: CASSVAAERNTGELFF. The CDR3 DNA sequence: TGTGCCAGCAGCGTAGCCGCCGAGCGGAACACCGGGGAGCTGTTTTTT.

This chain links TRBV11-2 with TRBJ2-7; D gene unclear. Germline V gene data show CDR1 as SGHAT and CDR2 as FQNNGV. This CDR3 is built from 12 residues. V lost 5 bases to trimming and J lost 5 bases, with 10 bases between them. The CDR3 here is CASSPPAHEQYF. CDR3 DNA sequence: TGTGCCAGCAGCCCTCCGGCCCACGAGCAGTACTTC.

The CDR3 coding sequence is TGTGCCAGCAGTGACCAAGCGGGAGGCATCTACGAGCAGTACTTC. As protein: CASSDQAGGIYEQYF. The V call is TRBV6-4, the J call TRBJ2-7, with 9 bases aligning to TRBD2. The junction had 5 bases not matched to a gene; V was cut back by 2 bases and J by 3 bases. This CDR3 region has 15 residues. Germline V gene data show CDR1 as MRHNA and CDR2 as SNTAGT.

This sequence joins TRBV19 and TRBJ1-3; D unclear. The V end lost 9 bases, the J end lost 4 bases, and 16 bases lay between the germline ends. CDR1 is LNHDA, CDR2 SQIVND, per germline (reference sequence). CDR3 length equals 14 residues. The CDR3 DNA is TGTGCCAGCACCCGCATTTACGAAGGAAACACCATATATTTT. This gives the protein CASTRIYEGNTIYF.

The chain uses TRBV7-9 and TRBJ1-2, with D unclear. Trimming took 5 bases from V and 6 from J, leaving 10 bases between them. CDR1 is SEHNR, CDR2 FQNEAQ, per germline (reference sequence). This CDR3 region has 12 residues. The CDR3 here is CASSPSGNGYTF. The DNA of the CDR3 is TGTGCCAGCAGCCCCTCGGGGAATGGCTACACCTTC.

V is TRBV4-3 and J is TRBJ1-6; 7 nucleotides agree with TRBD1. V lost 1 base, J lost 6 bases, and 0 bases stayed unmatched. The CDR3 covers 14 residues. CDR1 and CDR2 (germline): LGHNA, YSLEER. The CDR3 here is CASSQGQGNSPLHF. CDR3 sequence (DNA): TGCGCCAGCAGCCAAGGACAGGGTAATTCACCCCTCCACTTT.

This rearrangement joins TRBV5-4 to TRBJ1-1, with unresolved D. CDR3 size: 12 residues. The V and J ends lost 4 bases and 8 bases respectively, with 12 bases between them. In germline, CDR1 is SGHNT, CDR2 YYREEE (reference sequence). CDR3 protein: CASSLGLGEAFF. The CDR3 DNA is TGTGCCAGCAGCCTAGGTCTGGGGGAAGCTTTCTTT.

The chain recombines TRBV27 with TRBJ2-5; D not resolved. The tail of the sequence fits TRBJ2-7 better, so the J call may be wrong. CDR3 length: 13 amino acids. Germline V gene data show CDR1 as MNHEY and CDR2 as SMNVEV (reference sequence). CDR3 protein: CASSLRYSYEQYF. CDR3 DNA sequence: TGTGCCAGCAGTCTCAGGTACTCCTACGAGCAGTACTTC.

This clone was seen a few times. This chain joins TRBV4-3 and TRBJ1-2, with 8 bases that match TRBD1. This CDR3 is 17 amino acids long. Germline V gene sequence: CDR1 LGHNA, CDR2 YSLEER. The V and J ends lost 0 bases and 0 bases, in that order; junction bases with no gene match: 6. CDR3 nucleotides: TGCGCCAGCAGCCAAGATTCTGGGGACAGGCCTAACTATGGCTACACCTTC. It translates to CASSQDSGDRPNYGYTF.

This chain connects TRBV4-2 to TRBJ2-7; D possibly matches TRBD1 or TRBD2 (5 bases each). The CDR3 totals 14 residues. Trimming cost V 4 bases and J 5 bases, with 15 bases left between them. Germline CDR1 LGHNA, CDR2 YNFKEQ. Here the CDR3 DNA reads TGTGCCAGCAGCCTGGGGACGGCGTCCGACGAGCAGTACTTC. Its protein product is CASSLGTASDEQYF.

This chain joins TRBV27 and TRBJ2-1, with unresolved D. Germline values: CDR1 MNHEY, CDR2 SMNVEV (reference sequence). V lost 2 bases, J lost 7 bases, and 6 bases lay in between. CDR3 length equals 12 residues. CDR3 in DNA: TGTGCCAGCAGTTTAATTGGGAATGAGCAGTTCTTC. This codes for CASSLIGNEQFF.

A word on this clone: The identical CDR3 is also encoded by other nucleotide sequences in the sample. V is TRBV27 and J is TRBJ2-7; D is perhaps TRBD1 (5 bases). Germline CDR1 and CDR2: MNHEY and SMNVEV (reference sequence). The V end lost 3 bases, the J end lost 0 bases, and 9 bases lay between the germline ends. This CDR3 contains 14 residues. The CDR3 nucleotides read TGTGCCAGCAGTTTCACAGGAGCCTCCTACGAGCAGTACTTC. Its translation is CASSFTGASYEQYF.

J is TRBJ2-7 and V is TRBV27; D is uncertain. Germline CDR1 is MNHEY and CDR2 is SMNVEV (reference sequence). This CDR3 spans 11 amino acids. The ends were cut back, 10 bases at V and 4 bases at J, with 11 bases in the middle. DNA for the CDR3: TGTGCCACCTTTGGCGGATACGAGCAGTACTTC. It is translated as CATFGGYEQYF.

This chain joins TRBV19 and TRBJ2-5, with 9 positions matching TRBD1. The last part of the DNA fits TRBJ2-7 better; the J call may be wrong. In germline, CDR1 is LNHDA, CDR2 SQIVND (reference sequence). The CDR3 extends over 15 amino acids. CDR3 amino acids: CASSLGQGPGYEQYF. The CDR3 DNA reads TGTGCCAGTAGTCTCGGACAGGGGCCTGGGTACGAGCAGTACTTC.

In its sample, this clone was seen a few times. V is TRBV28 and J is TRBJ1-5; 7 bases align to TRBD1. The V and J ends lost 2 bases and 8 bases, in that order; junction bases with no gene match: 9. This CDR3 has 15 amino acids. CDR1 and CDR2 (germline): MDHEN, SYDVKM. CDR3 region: CASSLSTGAGKPQHF. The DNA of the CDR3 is TGTGCCAGCAGTTTAAGTACAGGGGCCGGGAAGCCCCAGCATTTT.

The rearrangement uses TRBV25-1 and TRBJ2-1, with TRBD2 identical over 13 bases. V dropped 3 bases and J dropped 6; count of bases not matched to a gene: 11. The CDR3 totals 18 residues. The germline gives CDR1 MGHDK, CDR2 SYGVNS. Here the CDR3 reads CASSDQPGLAGAGNEQFF. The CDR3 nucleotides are TGTGCCAGCAGTGACCAGCCCGGACTAGCGGGAGCCGGCAATGAGCAGTTCTTC.

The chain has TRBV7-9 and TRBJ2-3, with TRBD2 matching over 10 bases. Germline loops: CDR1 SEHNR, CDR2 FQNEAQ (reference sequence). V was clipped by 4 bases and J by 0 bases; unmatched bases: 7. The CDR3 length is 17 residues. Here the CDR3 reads CASSSRTSGSSTDTQYF. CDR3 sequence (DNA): TGTGCCAGCAGCTCGAGGACTAGCGGTTCTAGCACAGATACGCAGTATTTT.

The CDR3 protein is CASSLRGQLDTYEQYF. The CDR3 bases are TGTGCCAGCAGCTTACGGGGACAGTTAGACACCTACGAGCAGTACTTC. The chain is built from TRBV11-3 and TRBJ2-7; 7 nucleotides line up with TRBD1. Germline CDR1 is SGHNT and CDR2 is YENEEA. The CDR3 loop spans 16 amino acids. J lost 2 bases, V lost 2 bases, and 9 bases had no gene match.

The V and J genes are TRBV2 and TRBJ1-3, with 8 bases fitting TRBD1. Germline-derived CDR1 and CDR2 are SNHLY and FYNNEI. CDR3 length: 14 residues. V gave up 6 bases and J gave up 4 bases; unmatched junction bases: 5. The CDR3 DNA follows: TGTGCCAGCAGCAGGGACAGGCAAGGAAACACCATATATTTT. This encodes CASSRDRQGNTIYF.

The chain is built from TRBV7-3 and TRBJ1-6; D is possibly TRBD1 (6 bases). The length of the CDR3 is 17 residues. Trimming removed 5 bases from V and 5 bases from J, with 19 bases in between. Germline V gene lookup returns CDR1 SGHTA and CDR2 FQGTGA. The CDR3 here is CASSDHGNRGNNSPLHF. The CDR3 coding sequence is TGTGCCAGCAGCGACCATGGGAATAGGGGGAATAATTCACCCCTCCACTTT. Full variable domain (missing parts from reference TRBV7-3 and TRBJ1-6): GAGVSQTPSNKVTEKGKYVELRCDPISGHTALYWYRQSLGQGPEFLIYFQGTGAADDSGLPNDRFFAVRPEGSVSTLKIQRTERGDSAVYLCASSDHGNRGNNSPLHFGNGTRLTVT.

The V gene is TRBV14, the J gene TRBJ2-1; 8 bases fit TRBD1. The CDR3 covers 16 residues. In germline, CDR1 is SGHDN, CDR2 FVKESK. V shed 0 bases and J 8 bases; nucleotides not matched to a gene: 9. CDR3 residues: CASSQDQDRGGHEQFF. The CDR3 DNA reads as TGTGCCAGCAGCCAAGATCAAGACAGGGGTGGGCATGAGCAGTTCTTC.

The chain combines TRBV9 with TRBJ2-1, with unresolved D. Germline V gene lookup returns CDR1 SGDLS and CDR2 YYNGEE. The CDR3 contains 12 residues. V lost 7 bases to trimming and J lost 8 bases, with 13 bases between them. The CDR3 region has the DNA TGTGCCAGCTCCCCGCGCGGCCATGAGCAGTTCTTC. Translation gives CASSPRGHEQFF.

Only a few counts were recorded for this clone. The CDR3 sequence: CASMGTGGNTIYF. The CDR3 DNA reads TGTGCCAGTATGGGAACCGGGGGAAACACCATATATTTT. This chain uses TRBV19 with TRBJ1-3, with no clear D. Germline V gene data show CDR1 as LNHDA and CDR2 as SQIVND (reference sequence). Trimming stripped 7 bases from V and 4 bases from J, with 11 bases between. The CDR3 length is 13 residues.

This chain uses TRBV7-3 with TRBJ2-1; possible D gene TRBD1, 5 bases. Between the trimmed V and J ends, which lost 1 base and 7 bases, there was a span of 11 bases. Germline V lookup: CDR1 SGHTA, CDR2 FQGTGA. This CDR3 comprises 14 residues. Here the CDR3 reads CASSLMVQGNEQFF. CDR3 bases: TGTGCCAGCAGCTTAATGGTCCAGGGAAATGAGCAGTTCTTC. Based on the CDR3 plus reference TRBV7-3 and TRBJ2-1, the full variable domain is GAGVSQTPSNKVTEKGKYVELRCDPISGHTALYWYRQSLGQGPEFLIYFQGTGAADDSGLPNDRFFAVRPEGSVSTLKIQRTERGDSAVYLCASSLMVQGNEQFFGPGTRLTVL.

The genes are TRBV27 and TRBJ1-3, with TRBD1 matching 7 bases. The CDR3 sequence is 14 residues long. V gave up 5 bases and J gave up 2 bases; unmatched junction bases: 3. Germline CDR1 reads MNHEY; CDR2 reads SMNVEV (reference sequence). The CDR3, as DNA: TGTGCCAGCAGTGCTACAGGGGCTGGAAACACCATATATTTT. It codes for CASSATGAGNTIYF.

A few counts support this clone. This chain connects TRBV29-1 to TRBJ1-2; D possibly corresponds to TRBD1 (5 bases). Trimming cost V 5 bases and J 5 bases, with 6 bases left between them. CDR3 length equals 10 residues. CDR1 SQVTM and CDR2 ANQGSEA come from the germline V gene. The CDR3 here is CSVWGYGYTF. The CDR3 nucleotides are TGCAGCGTTTGGGGGTATGGCTACACCTTC. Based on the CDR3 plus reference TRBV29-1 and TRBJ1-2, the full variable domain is SAVISQKPSRDICQRGTSLTIQCQVDSQVTMMFWYRQQPGQSLTLIATANQGSEATYESGFVIDKFPISRPNLTFSTLTVSNMSPEDSSIYLCSVWGYGYTFGSGTRLTVV.

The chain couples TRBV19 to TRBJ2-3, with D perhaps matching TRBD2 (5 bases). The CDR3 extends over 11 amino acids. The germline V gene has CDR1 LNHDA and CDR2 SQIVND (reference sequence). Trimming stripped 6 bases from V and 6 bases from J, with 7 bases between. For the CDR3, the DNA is TGTGCCAGTAGACGAGGGGATACGCAGTATTTT. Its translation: CASRRGDTQYF. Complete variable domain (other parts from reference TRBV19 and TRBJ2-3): DGGITQSPKYLFRKEGQNVTLSCEQNLNHDAMYWYRQDPGQGLRLIYYSQIVNDFQKGDIAEGYSVSREKKESFPLTVTSAQKNPTAFYLCASRRGDTQYFGPGTRLTVL.

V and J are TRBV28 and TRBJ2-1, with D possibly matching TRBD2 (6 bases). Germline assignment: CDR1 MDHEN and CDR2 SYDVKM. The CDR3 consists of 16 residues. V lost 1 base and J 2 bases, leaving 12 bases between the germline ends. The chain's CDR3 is CASSLSHAGPYNEQFF. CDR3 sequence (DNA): TGTGCCAGCAGTTTATCCCATGCGGGGCCCTACAATGAGCAGTTCTTC.

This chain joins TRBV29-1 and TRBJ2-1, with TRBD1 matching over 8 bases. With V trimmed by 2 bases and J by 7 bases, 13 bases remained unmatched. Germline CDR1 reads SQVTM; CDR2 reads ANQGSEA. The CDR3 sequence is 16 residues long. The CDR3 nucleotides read TGCAGCGTTGAAACCCCAGGGGGCGGGCAGGCAAATGAGCAGTTCTTC. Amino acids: CSVETPGGGQANEQFF.

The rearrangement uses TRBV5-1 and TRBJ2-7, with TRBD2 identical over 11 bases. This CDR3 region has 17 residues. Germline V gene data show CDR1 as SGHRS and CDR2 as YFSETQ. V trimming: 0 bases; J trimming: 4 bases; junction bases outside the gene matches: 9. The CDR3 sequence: CASSLGLAGGRAYEQYF. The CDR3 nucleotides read TGCGCCAGCAGCTTGGGCCTAGCGGGAGGCCGGGCGTACGAGCAGTACTTC.

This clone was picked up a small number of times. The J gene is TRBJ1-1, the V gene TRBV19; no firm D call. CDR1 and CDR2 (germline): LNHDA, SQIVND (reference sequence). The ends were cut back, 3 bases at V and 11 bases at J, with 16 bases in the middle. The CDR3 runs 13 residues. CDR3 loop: CASSMRGFKKAFF. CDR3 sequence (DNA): TGTGCCAGTAGTATGCGAGGGTTTAAGAAGGCTTTCTTT. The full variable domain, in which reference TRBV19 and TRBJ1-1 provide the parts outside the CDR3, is DGGITQSPKYLFRKEGQNVTLSCEQNLNHDAMYWYRQDPGQGLRLIYYSQIVNDFQKGDIAEGYSVSREKKESFPLTVTSAQKNPTAFYLCASSMRGFKKAFFGQGTRLTVV.